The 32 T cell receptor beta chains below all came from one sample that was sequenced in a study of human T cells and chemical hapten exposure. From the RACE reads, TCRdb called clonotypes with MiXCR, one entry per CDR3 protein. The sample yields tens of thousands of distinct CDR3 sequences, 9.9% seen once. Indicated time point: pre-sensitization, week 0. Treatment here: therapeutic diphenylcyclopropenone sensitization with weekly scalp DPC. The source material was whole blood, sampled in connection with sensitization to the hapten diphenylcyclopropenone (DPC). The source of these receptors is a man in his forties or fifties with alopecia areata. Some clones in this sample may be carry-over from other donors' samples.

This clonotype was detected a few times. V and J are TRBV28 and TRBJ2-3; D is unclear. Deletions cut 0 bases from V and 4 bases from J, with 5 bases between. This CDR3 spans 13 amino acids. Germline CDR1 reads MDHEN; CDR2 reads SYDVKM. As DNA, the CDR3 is TGTGCCAGCAGTTTATGGGACGCAGATACGCAGTATTTT. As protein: CASSLWDADTQYF.

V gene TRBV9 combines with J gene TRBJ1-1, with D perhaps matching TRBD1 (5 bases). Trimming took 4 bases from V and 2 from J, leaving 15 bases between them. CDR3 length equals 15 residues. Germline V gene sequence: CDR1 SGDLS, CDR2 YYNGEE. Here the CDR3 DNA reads TGTGCCAGCAGCCCCCCATCTGACAGAAACACTGAAGCTTTCTTT. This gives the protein CASSPPSDRNTEAFF.

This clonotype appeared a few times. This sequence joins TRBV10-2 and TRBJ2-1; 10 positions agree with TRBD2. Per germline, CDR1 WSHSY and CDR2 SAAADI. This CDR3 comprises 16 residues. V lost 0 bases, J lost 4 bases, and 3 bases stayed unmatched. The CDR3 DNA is TGCGCCAGCAGTGAGTCGACTAGCGGGCGATACAATGAGCAGTTCTTC. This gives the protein CASSESTSGRYNEQFF.

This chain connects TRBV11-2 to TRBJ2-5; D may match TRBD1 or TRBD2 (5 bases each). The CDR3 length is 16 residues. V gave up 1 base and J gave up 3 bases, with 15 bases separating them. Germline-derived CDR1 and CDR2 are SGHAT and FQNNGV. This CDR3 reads CASSLGPGTTKETQYF. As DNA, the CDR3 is TGTGCCAGCAGCTTAGGCCCCGGGACCACTAAAGAGACCCAGTACTTC.

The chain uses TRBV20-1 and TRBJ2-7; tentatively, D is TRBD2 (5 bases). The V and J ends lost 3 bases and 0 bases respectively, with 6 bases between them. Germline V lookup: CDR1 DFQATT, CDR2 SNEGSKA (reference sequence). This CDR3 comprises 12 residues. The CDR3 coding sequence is TGCAGTGCTAGTACTAGCTCCTACGAGCAGTACTTC. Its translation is CSASTSSYEQYF.

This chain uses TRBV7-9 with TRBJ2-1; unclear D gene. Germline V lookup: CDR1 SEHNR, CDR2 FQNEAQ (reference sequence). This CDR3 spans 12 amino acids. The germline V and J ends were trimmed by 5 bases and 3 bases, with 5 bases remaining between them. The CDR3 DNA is TGTGCCAGCAGCATCAGCTACAATGAGCAGTTCTTC. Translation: CASSISYNEQFF.

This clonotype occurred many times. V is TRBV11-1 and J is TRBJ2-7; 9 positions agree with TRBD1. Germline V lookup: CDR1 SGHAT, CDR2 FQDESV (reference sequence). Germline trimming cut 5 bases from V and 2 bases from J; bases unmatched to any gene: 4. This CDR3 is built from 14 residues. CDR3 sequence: CASSLDRGAYEQYF. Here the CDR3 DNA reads TGTGCCAGCAGCCTGGACAGGGGAGCCTACGAGCAGTACTTC.

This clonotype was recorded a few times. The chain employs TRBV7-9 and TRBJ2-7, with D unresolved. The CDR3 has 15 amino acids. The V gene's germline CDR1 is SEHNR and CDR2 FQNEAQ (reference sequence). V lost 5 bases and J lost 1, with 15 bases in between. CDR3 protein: CASSGGMMGSYEQYF. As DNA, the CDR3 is TGTGCCAGCAGCGGTGGAATGATGGGGTCCTACGAGCAGTACTTC.

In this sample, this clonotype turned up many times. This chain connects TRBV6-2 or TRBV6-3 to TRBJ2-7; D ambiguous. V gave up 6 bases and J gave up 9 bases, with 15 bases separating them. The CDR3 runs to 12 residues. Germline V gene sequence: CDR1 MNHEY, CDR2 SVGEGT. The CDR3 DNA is TGTGCCAGCAGGGACGACATACTCAGGCAGTACTTC. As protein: CASRDDILRQYF.

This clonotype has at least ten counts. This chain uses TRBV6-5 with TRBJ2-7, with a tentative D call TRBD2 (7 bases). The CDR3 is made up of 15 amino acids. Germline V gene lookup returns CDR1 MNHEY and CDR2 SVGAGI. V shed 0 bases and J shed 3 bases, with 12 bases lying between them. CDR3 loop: CASSYSKGGGYEQYF. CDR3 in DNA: TGTGCCAGCAGTTACTCGAAGGGAGGGGGCTACGAGCAGTACTTC.

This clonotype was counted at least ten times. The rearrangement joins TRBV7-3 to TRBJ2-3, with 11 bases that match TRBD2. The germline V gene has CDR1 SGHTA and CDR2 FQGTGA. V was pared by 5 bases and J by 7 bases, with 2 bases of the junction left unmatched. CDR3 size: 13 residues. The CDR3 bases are TGTGCCAGCAGCCTAGCGGGGGGCAATACGCAGTATTTT. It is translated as CASSLAGGNTQYF.

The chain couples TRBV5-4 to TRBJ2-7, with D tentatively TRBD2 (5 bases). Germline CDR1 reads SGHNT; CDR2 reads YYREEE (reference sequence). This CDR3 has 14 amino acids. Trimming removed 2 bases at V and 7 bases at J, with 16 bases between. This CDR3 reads CASSFRTGPGEQYF. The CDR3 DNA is TGTGCCAGCAGCTTTCGGACTGGGCCGGGGGAGCAGTACTTC.

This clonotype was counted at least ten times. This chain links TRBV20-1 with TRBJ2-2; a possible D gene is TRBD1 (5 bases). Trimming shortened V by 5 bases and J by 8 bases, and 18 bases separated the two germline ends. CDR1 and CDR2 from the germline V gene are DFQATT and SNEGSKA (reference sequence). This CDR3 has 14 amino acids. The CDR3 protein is CSARPLGLGGELFF. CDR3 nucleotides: TGCAGTGCTCGCCCCCTGGGGCTAGGGGGGGAGCTGTTTTTT.

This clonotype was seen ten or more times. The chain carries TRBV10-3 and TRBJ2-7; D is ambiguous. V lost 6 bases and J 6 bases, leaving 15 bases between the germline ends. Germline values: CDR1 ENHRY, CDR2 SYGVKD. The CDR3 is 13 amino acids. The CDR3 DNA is TGTGCCATCAGCCCCGGCGTCGCGCGCGAGCAGTACTTC. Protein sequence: CAISPGVAREQYF.

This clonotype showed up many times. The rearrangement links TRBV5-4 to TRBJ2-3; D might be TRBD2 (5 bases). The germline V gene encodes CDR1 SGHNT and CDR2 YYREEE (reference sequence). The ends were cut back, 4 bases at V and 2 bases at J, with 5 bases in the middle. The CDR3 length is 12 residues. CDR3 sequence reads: CASSRDTDTQYF. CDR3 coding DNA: TGTGCCAGCAGCCGGGACACAGATACGCAGTATTTT.

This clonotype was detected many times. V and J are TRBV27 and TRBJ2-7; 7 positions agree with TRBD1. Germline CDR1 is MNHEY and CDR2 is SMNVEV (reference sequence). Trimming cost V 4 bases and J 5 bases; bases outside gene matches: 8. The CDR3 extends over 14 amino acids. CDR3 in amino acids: CASSYPTGHHEQYF. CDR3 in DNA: TGTGCCAGCAGTTACCCGACAGGGCATCACGAGCAGTACTTC.

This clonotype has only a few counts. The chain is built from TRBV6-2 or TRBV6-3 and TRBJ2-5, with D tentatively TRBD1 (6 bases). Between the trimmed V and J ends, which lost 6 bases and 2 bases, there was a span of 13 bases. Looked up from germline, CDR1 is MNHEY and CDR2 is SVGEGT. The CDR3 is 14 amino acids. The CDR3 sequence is CASRPTGRQETQYF. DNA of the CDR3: TGTGCCAGCAGGCCGACAGGTCGTCAAGAGACCCAGTACTTC.

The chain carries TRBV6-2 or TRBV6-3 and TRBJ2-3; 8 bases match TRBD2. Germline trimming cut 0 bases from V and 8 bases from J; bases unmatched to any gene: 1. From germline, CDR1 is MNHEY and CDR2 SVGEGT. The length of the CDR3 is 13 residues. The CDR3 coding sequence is TGTGCCAGCAGTTACTCGGCGGGAGGTACGCAGTATTTT. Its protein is CASSYSAGGTQYF.

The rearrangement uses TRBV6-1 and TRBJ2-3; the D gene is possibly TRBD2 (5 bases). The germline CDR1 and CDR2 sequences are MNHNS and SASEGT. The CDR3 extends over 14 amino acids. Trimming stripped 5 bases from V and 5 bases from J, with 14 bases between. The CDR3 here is CASSRSLEGDTQYF. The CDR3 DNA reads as TGTGCCAGCAGTCGGTCCCTAGAGGGAGATACGCAGTATTTT.

DNA of the CDR3: TGTGCCAGCAGTTTCTCGCGAGGGGCCTATTACGAGCAGTACTTC. Protein sequence: CASSFSRGAYYEQYF. The V and J genes are TRBV28 and TRBJ2-7; D tentatively fits TRBD1 or TRBD2 (5 bases each). Trimming stripped 3 bases from V and 4 bases from J, with 16 bases between. Germline V lookup: CDR1 MDHEN, CDR2 SYDVKM. The CDR3 has 15 amino acids.

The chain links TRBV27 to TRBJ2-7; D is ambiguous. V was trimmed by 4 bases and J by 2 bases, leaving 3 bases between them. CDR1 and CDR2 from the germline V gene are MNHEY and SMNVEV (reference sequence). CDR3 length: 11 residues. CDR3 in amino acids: CASSSPYEQYF. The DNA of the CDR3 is TGTGCCAGCAGTTCGCCCTACGAGCAGTACTTC.

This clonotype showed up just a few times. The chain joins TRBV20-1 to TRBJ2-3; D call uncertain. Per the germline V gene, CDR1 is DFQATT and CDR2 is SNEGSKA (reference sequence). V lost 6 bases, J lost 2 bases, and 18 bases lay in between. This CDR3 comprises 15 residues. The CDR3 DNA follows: TGCAGTGCCCAAGCTAGTTTGGGGAACACAGATACGCAGTATTTT. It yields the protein CSAQASLGNTDTQYF.

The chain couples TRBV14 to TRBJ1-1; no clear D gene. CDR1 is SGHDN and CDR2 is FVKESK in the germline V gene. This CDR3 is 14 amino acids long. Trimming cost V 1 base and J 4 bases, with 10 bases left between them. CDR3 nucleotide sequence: TGTGCCAGCAGCCAAGTCTCAATAATCACTGAAGCTTTCTTT. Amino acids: CASSQVSIITEAFF.

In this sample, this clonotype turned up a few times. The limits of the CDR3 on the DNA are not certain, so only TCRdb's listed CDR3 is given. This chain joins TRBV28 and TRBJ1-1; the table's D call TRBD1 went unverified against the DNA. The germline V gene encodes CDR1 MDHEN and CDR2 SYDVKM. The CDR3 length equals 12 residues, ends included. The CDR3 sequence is CASSSSGIEAFF.

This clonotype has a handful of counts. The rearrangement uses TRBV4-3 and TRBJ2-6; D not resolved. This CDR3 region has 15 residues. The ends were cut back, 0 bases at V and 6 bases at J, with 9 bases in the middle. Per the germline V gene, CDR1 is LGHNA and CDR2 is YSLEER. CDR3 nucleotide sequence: TGCGCCAGCAGCCAAGATCCCATTGTGGCCAACGTCCTGACTTTC. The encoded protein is CASSQDPIVANVLTF.

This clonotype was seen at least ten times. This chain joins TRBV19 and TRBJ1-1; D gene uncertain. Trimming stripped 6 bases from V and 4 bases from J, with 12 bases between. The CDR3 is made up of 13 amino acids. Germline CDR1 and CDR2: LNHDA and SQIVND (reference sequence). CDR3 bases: TGTGCCAGTAGGGCGGGCGAAGGCACTGAAGCTTTCTTT. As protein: CASRAGEGTEAFF.

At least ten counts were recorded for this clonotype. CDR3 residues: CSVEDRGTYEQYF. In DNA form, the CDR3 reads TGCAGCGTTGAAGATAGAGGGACCTACGAGCAGTACTTC. The chain combines TRBV29-1 with TRBJ2-7; weak D call: TRBD2 (5 bases). Germline V gives CDR1 SQVTM, CDR2 ANQGSEA. Trimming removed 0 bases from V and 2 bases from J, with 8 bases in between. This CDR3 has 13 residues.

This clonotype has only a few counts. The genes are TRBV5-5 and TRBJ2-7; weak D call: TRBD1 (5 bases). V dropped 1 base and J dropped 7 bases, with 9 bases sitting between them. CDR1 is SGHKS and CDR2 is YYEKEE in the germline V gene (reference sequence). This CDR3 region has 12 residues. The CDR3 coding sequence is TGTGCCAGCAGCTTGTATGCAGGGGAGCAGTACTTC. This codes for CASSLYAGEQYF.

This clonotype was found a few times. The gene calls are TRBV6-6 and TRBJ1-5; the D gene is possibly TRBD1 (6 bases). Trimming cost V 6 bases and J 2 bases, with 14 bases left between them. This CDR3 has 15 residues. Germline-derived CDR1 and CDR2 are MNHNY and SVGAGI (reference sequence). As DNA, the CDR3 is TGTGCCAGCAGGCCAGTGGGGGGCGGCAATCAGCCCCAGCATTTT. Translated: CASRPVGGGNQPQHF.

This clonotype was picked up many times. CDR3 loop: CASSSGQGASVGELFF. In DNA form, the CDR3 reads TGCGCCAGCAGCTCGGGACAGGGGGCTTCAGTCGGGGAGCTGTTTTTT. This sequence joins TRBV5-1 and TRBJ2-2; 12 nucleotides align to TRBD1. The germline V gene encodes CDR1 SGHRS and CDR2 YFSETQ. The CDR3 contains 16 residues. Losses at the gene ends were 3 bases for V and 7 bases for J; bases not matched to a gene: 7.

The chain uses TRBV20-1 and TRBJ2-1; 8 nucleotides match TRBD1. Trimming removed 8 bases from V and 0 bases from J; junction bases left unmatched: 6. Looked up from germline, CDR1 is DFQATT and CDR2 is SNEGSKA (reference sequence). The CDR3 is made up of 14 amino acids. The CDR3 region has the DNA TGCAGTACCGCGGGACAGGACTCCTACAATGAGCAGTTCTTC. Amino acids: CSTAGQDSYNEQFF.

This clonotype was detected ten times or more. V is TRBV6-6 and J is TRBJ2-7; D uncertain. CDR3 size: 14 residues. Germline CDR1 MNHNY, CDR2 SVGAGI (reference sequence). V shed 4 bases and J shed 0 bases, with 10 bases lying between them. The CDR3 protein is CASSSLQSSYEQYF. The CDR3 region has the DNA TGTGCCAGCAGTTCGTTACAGAGCTCCTACGAGCAGTACTTC.